The sequence of this TCR beta chain was determined in a study of human T cells and chemical hapten exposure. One entry per CDR3 protein, called by TCRdb with MiXCR from the RACE reads. The sample lists 20,000 to 30,000 distinct CDR3 sequences; over 9% were seen once. Time point defined: patch test 2, 6 weeks after DPC sensitization. As for treatment: therapeutic diphenylcyclopropenone sensitization with weekly scalp DPC. The length of the CDR3 is 16 residues. V lost 6 bases and J 0 bases, leaving 15 bases between the germline ends. CDR1 is MNHNY and CDR2 is SVGAGI in the germline V gene (reference sequence).

The sequenced sample was whole blood, obtained in connection with sensitization to the hapten diphenylcyclopropenone (DPC). This chain links TRBV6-6 with TRBJ2-1; the D call may be TRBD1 or TRBD2 (5 bases each). The TCR originated in a man aged 25 to 40 with alopecia areata. Some clones in this sample may be carry-over from other donors' samples. CDR3 nucleotides: TGTGCCAGCAGGATAGGGGAGATGAGCTCCTACAATGAGCAGTTCTTC. Translation gives CASRIGEMSSYNEQFF.